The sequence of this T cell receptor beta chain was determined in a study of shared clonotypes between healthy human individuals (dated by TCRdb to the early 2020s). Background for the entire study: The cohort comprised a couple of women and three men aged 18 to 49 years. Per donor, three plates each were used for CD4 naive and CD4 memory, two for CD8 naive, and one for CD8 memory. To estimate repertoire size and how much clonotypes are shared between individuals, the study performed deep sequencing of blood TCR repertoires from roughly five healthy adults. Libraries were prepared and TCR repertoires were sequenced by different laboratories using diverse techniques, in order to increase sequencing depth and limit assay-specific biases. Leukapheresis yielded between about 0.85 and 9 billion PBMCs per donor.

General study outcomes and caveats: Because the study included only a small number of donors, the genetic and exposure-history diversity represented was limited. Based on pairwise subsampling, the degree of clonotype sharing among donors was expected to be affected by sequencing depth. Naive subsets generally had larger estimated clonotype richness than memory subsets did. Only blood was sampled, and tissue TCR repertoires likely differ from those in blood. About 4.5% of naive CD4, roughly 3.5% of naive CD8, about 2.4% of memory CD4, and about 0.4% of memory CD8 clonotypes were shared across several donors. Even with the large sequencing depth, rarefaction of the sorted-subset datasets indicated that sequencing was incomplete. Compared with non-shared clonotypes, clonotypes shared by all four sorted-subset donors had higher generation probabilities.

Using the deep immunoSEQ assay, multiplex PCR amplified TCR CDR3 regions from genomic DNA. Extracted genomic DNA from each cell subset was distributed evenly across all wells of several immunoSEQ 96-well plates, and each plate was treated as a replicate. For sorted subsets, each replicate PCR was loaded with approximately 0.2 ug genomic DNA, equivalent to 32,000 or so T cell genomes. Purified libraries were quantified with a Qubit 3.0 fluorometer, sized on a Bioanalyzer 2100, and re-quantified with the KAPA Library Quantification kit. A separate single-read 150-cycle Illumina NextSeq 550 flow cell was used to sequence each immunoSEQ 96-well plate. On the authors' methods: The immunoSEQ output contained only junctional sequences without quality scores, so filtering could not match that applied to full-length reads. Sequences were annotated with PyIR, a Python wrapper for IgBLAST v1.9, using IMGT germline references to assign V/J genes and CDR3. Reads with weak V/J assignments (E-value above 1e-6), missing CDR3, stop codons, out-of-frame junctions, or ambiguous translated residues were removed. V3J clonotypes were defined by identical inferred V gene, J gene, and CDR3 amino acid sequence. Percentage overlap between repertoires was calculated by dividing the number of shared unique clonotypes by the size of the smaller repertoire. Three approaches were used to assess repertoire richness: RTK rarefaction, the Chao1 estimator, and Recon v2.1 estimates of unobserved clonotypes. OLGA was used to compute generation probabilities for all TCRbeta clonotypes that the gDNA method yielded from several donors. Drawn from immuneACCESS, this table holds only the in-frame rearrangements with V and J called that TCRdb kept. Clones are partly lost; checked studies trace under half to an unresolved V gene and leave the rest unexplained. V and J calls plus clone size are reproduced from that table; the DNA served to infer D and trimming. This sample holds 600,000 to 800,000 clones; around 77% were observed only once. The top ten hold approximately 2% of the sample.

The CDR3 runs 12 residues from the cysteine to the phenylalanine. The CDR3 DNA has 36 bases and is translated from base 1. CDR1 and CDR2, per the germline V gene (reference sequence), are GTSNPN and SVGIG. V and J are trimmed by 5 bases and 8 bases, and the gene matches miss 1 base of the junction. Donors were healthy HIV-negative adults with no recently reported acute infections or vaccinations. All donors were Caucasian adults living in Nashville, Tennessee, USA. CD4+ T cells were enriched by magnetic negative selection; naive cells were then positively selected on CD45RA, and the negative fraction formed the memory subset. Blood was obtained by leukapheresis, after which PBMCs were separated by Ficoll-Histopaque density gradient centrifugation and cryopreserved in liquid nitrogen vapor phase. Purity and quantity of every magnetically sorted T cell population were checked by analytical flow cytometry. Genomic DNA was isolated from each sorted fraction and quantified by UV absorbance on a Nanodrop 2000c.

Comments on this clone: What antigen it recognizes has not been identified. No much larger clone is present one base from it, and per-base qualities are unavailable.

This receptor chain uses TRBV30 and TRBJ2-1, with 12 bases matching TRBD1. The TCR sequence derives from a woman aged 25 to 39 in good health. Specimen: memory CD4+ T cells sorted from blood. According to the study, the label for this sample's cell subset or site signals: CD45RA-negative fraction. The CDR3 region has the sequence CAWGDRGHEQFF. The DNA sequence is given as TGTGCCTGGGGGGACAGGGGGCATGAGCAGTTCTTC.